This TCR beta chain was profiled in a study of cytomegalovirus exposure and HLA in healthy donors. As for the study in general: From HLA-typed donors, an early data release held about 85 million unique TCRs.

As concerns this clone: Its antigen is currently unknown. A read error may produce the germline difference seen at one junction end.

Germline V gene data show CDR1 as SGHRS and CDR2 as YFSETQ. This CDR3 is built from 15 residues. PCR employed 60 Vbeta and 13 Jbeta primers. The protocol was immunoSEQ multiplex PCR, while the TCRdb copy is restricted to in-frame clones and leaves out a portion. The sample lists 95,000 to 100,000 clones, approximately 9% occurring once. Overall study results and limits: It was reported that TCR beta sequences correctly inferred the HLA-A and HLA-B alleles for most subjects. The authors considered a cluster of highly shared sequence variants likely to be a sequencing artifact.

This rearrangement joins TRBV5-1 to TRBJ1-6, with 9 bases that match TRBD1. This receptor was obtained from a man in his fifties in good health and CMV-seropositive. Sample: PBMCs. CDR3 sequence: CASSLGGQGNSHLHF. DNA of the CDR3: TGCGCCAGCAGCTTGGGGGGACAGGGTAATTCACACCTCCACTTT.